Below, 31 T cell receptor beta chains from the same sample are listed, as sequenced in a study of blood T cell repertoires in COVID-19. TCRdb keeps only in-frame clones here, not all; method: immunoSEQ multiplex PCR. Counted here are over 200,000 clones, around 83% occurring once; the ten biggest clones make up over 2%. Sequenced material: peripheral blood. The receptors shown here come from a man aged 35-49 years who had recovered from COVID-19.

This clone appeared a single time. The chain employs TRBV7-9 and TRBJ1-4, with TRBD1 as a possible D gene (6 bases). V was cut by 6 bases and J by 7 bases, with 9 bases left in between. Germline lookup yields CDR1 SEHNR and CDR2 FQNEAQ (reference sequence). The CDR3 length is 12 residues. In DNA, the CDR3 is TGTGCCAGCAGGGACAGTCTTGAAAAACTGTTTTTT. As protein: CASRDSLEKLFF.

The CDR3 protein is CASSARDRSSYEQYF. The CDR3 DNA sequence: TGTGCCAGCAGTGCTAGGGACAGGAGCTCCTACGAGCAGTACTTC. This chain connects TRBV2 to TRBJ2-7; 8 bases map to TRBD1. The V and J ends lost 4 bases and 0 bases, in that order; junction bases with no gene match: 5. This CDR3 is built from 15 residues. Germline assignment: CDR1 SNHLY and CDR2 FYNNEI.

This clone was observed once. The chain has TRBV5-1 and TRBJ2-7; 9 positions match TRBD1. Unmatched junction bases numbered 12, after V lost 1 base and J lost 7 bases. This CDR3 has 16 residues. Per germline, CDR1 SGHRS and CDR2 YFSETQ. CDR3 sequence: CASSLLRGQGMGEQYF. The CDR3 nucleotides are TGCGCCAGCAGCTTGCTTAGGGGACAGGGAATGGGAGAGCAGTACTTC. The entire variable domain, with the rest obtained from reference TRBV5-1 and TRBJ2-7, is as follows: KAGVTQTPRYLIKTRGQQVTLSCSPISGHRSVSWYQQTPGQGLQFLFEYFSETQRNKGNFPGRFSGRQFSNSRSEMNVSTLELGDSALYLCASSLLRGQGMGEQYFGPGTRLTVT.

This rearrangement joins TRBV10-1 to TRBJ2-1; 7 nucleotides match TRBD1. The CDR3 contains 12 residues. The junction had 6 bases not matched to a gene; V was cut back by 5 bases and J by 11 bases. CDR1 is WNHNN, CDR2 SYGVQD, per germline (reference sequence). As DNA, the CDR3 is TGCGCCAGCAGTCTGCCAGGGGGTCAGCAGTTCTTC. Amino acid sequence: CASSLPGGQQFF.

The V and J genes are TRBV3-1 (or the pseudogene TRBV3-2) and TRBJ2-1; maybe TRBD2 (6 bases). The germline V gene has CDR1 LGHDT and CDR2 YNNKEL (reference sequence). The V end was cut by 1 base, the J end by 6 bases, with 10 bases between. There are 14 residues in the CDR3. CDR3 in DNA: TGTGCCAGCAGCCAAGTGTCGACTAGCAATGAGCAGTTCTTC. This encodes CASSQVSTSNEQFF.

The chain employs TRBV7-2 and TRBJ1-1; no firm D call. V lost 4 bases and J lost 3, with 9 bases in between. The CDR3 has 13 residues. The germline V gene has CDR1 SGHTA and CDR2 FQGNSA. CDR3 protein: CASSSSRDTEAFF. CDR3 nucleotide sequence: TGTGCCAGCAGCTCCAGCCGGGACACTGAAGCTTTCTTT. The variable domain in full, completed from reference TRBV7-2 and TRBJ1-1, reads GAGVSQSPSNKVTEKGKDVELRCDPISGHTALYWYRQSLGQGLEFLIYFQGNSAPDKSGLPSDRFSAERTGGSVSTLTIQRTQQEDSAVYLCASSSSRDTEAFFGQGTRLTVV.

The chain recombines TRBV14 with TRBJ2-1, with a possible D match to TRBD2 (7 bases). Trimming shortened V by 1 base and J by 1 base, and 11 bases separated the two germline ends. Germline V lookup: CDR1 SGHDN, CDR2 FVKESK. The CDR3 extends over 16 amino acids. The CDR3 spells CASSQVKGGSYNEQFF. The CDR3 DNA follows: TGTGCCAGCAGCCAAGTTAAGGGGGGGTCCTACAATGAGCAGTTCTTC. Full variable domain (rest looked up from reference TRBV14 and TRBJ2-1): EAGVTQFPSHSVIEKGQTVTLRCDPISGHDNLYWYRRVMGKEIKFLLHFVKESKQDESGMPNNRFLAERTGGTYSTLKVQPAELEDSGVYFCASSQVKGGSYNEQFFGPGTRLTVL.

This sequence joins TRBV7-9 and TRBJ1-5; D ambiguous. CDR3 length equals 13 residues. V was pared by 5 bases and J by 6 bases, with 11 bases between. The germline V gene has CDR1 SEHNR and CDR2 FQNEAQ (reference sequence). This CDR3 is CASSPEPSQPQHF. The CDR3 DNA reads TGTGCCAGCAGCCCCGAACCGAGTCAGCCCCAGCATTTT. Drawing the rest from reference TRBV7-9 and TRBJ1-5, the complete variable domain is DTGVSQNPRHKITKRGQNVTFRCDPISEHNRLYWYRQTLGQGPEFLTYFQNEAQLEKSRLLSDRFSAERPKGSFSTLEIQRTEQGDSAMYLCASSPEPSQPQHFGDGTRLSIL.

In DNA, the CDR3 is TGCGCCAGCAGCCCACAACCCGGGACAGGGCTTGGTTCACCCCTCCACTTT. Amino acids: CASSPQPGTGLGSPLHF. The chain combines TRBV5-1 with TRBJ1-6; TRBD1 agrees at 9 bases. Germline trimming cut 4 bases from V and 9 bases from J; bases unmatched to any gene: 14. This CDR3 has 17 amino acids. The germline V gene has CDR1 SGHRS and CDR2 YFSETQ.

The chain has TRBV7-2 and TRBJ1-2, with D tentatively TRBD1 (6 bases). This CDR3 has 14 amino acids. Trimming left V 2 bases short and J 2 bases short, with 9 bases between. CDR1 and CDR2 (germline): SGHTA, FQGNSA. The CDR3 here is CASSLLGANYGYTF. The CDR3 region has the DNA TGTGCCAGCAGCTTATTGGGGGCCAACTATGGCTACACCTTC.

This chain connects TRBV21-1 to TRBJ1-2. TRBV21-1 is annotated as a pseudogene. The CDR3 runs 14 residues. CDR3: CASSDPGGGSGYTF. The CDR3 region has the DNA TGTGCCAGCAGCGACCCCGGGGGGGGCTCTGGCTACACCTTC.

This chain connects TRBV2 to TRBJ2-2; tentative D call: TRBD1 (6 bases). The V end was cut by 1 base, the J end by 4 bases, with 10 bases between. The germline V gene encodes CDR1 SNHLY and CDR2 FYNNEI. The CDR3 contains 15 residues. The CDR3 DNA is TGTGCCAGCAGTGAAGGAAGGGGGATCACCGGGGAGCTGTTTTTT. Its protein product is CASSEGRGITGELFF. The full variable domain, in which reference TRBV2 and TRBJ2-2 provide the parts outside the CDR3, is EPEVTQTPSHQVTQMGQEVILRCVPISNHLYFYWYRQILGQKVEFLVSFYNNEISEKSEIFDDQFSVERPDGSNFTLKIRSTKLEDSAMYFCASSEGRGITGELFFGEGSRLTVL.

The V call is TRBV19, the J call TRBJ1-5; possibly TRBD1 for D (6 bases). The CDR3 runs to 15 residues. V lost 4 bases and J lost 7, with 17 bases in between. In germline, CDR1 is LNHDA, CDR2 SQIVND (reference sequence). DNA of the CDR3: TGTGCCAGTAGTACCCAAGGGGGTTCACAACAGCCCCAGCATTTT. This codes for CASSTQGGSQQPQHF.

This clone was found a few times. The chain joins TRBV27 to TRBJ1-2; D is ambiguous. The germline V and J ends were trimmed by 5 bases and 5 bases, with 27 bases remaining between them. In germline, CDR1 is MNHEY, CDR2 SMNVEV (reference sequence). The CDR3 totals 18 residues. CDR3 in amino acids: CASSPRPLGPPGGYGYTF. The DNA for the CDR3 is TGTGCCAGCAGTCCCAGACCCCTCGGGCCCCCCGGCGGGTATGGCTACACCTTC.

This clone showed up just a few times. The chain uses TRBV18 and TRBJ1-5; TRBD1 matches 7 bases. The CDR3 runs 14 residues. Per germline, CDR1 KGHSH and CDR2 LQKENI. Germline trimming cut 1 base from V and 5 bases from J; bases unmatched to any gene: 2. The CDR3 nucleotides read TGTGCCAGCTCACCACGGGACAGTTATCAGCCCCAGCATTTT. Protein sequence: CASSPRDSYQPQHF.

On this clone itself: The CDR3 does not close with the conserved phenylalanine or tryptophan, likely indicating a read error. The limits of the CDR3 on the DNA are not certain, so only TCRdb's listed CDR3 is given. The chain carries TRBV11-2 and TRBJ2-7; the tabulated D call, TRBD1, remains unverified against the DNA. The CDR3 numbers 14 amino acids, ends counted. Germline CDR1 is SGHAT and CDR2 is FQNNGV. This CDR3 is CASSLDPQTDNFYL.

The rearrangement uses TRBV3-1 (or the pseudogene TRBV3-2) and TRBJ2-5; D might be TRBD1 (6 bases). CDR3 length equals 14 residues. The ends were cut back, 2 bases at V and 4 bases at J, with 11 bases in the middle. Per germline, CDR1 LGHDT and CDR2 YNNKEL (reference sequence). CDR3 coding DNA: TGTGCCAGCAGCCAAACCGGGACATTAGAGACCCAGTACTTC. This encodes CASSQTGTLETQYF.

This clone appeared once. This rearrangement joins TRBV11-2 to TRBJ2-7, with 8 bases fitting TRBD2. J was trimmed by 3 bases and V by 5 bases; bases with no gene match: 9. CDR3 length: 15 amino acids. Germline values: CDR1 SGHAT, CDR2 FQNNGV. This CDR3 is CASSPGGDGFYEQYF. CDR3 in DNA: TGTGCCAGCAGCCCGGGGGGGGACGGATTCTACGAGCAGTACTTC. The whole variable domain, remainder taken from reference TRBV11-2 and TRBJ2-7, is EAGVAQSPRYKIIEKRQSVAFWCNPISGHATLYWYQQILGQGPKLLIQFQNNGVVDDSQLPKDRFSAERLKGVDSTLKIQPAKLEDSAVYLCASSPGGDGFYEQYFGPGTRLTVT.

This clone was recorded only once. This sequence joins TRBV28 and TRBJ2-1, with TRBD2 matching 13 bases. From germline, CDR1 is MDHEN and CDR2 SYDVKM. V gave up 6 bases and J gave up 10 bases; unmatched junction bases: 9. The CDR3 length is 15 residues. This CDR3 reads CASSRTSGSVAEQFF. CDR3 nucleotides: TGTGCCAGCAGCAGGACTAGCGGGAGTGTCGCCGAGCAGTTCTTC.

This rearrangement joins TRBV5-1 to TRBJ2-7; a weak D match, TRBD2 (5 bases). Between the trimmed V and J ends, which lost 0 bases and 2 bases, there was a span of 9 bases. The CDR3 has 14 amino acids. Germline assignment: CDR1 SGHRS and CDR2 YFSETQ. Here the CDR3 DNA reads TGCGCCAGCAGCTTGGGCCTGGGAGCCTACGAGCAGTACTTC. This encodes CASSLGLGAYEQYF.

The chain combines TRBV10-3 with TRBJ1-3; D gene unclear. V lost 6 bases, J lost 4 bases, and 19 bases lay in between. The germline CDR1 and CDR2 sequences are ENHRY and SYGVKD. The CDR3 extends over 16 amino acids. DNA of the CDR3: TGTGCCATCAGGGAATACGTGGGCGTTACAGGAAACACCATATATTTT. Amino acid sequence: CAIREYVGVTGNTIYF.

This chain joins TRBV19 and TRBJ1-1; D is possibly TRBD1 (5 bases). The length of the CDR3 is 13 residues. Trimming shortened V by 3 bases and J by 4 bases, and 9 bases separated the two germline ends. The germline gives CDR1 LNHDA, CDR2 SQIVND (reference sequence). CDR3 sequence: CASSMQGGTEAFF. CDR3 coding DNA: TGTGCCAGTAGTATGCAGGGCGGCACTGAAGCTTTCTTT.

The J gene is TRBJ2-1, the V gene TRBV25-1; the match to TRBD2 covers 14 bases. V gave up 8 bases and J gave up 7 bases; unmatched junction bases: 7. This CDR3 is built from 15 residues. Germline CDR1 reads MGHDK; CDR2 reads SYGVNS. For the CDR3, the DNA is TGTGCCAGCGGCACGACTAGCGGGGGGGCGAATGAGCAGTTCTTC. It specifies CASGTTSGGANEQFF.

CDR3 sequence: CASSRRGTATNEKLFF. The CDR3, as DNA: TGTGCCAGCAGCCGACGCGGGACTGCAACTAATGAAAAACTGTTTTTT. The chain recombines TRBV7-6 with TRBJ1-4; TRBD1 is a possible D gene (5 bases). V lost 5 bases, J lost 0 bases, and 13 bases lay in between. CDR1 and CDR2 from the germline V gene are SGHVS and FNYEAQ. This CDR3 is 16 amino acids long.

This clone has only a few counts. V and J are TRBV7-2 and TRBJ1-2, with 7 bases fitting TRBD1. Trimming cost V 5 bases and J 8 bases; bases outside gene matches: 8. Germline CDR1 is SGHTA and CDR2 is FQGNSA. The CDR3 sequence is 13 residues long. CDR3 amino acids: CASSPRDSWGYTF. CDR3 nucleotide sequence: TGTGCCAGCAGCCCTCGGGACAGTTGGGGCTACACCTTC. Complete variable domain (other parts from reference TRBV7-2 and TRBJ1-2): GAGVSQSPSNKVTEKGKDVELRCDPISGHTALYWYRQSLGQGLEFLIYFQGNSAPDKSGLPSDRFSAERTGGSVSTLTIQRTQQEDSAVYLCASSPRDSWGYTFGSGTRLTVV.

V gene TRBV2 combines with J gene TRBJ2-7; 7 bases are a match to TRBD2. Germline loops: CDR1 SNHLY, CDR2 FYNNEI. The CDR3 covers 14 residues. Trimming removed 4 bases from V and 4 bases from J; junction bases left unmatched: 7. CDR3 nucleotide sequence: TGTGCCAGCAGTGTCGAGCGGGGAGAGTACGAGCAGTACTTC. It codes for CASSVERGEYEQYF.

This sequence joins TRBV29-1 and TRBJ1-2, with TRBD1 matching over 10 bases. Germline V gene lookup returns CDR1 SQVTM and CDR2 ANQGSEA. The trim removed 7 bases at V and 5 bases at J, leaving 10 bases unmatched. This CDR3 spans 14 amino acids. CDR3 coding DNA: TGCAGCGCCGACCGTAGACAGGGGGCGTATGGCTACACCTTC. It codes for CSADRRQGAYGYTF. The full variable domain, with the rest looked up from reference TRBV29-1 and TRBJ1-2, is SAVISQKPSRDICQRGTSLTIQCQVDSQVTMMFWYRQQPGQSLTLIATANQGSEATYESGFVIDKFPISRPNLTFSTLTVSNMSPEDSSIYLCSADRRQGAYGYTFGSGTRLTVV.

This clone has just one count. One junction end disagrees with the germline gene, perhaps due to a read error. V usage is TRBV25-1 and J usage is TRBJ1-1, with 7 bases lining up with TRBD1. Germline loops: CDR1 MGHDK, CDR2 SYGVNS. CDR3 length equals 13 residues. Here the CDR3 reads CASNYEGATETFF. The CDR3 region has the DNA TGTGCCAGCAACTACGAGGGGGCAACTGAAACTTTCTTT.

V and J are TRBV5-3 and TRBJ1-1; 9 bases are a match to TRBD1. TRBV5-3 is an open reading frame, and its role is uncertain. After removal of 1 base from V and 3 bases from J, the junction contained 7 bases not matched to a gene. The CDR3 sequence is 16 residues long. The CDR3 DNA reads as TGTGCCAGAAGCTTGTCTCGGGACAGGGAGGACACTGAAGCTTTCTTT. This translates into CARSLSRDREDTEAFF.

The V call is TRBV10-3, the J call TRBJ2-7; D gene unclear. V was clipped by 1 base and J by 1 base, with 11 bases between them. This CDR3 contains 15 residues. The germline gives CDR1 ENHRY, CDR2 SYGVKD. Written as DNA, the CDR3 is TGTGCCATCAGTGAGTTGGCAATTAAATCCTACGAGCAGTACTTC. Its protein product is CAISELAIKSYEQYF.

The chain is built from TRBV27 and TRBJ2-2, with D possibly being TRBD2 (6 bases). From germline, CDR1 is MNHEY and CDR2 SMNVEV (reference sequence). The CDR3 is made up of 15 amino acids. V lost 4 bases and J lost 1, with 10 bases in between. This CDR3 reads CASSWVAENTGELFF. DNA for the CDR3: TGTGCCAGCAGTTGGGTAGCGGAGAACACCGGGGAGCTGTTTTTT.